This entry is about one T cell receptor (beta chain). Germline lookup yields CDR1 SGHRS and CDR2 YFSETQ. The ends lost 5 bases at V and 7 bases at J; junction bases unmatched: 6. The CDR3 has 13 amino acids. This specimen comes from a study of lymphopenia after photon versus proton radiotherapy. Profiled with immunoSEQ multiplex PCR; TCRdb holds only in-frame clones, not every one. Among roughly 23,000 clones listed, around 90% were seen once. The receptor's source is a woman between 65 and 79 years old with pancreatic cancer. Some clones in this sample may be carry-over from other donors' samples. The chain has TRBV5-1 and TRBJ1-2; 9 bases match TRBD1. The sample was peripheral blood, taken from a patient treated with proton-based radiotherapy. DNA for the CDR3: TGCGCCAGCAGTTCGGGACAGGGAAGTGGCTACACCTTC. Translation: CASSSGQGSGYTF.